The rows below give T cell receptor beta chains drawn from one sample of a study of CD8+CD57+ T cells in acquired aplastic anemia. TCRdb re-called the reads through MiXCR, storing one row per CDR3 protein. The sample records 250,000 to 350,000 distinct CDR3 sequences, around three fifths being singletons. The specimen sequenced was sorted CD4+, CD8+, or CD8+CD57+ T cells (not recorded which) from PBMCs. The receptor set was obtained from a human donor with severe aplastic anemia or a healthy control (not recorded which). Each CDR3 is given with its conserved first and last residue. Each record gives: J gene, D gene, V gene, clone size, CDR3 protein, CDR3 DNA. D genes are given only for firm matches. A row's size may be missing; if present it is once, few, many or a size class.

>TRBJ2-6|NA|TRBV7-2|NA
CVSSFPGTNVLTF
TGTGTCAGCAGCTTTCCGGGAACCAACGTCCTGACTTTC
>TRBJ1-5|NA|TRBV20-1|many
CSARDHHPRTAVQPQHF
TGCAGTGCTAGAGATCACCACCCCCGGACGGCAGTTCAGCCCCAGCATTTT
>TRBJ2-2|TRBD2|TRBV18|NA
CASSPTSGGTTNTGELFF
TGTGCCAGCTCACCAACGAGCGGGGGGACCACGAACACCGGGGAGCTGTTTTTT
>TRBJ1-2|NA|TRBV24-1|NA
CATSTGSSNYGYTF
TGTGCCACCAGTACAGGGAGTTCTAACTATGGCTACACCTTC
>TRBJ2-1|NA|TRBV15|NA
CATSRGTSSRYNEQFF
TGTGCCACCAGCAGGGGGACTTCCTCCCGCTACAATGAGCAGTTCTTC
>TRBJ2-5|TRBD1|TRBV20-1|NA
CSARDEQGAPTQYF
TGCAGTGCTAGAGATGAACAGGGGGCCCCGACCCAGTACTTC
>TRBJ2-5|NA|TRBV10-3|NA
CAIRGEVYQETQYF
TGTGCCATCAGGGGCGAGGTATATCAAGAGACCCAGTACTTC
>TRBJ1-3|NA|TRBV29-1|NA
CSALLSTRNTIYF
TGCAGCGCCCTACTGAGTACGAGAAACACCATATATTTT
>TRBJ2-3|NA|TRBV5-1|many
CASSLEGRTDTQYF
TGCGCCAGCAGCTTGGAGGGTCGTACAGATACGCAGTATTTT
>TRBJ2-7|TRBD2|TRBV7-9|NA
CASIEREGYEQYF
TGTGCCAGCATAGAGCGGGAGGGCTACGAGCAGTACTTC
>TRBJ1-6|TRBD1|TRBV5-5|NA
CASSLGAGGNSPLHF
TGTGCCAGCAGCTTGGGGGCAGGGGGAAATTCACCCCTCCACTTT
>TRBJ1-4|NA|TRBV2|NA
CASNFPLNEKLFF
TGTGCCAGCAATTTCCCACTTAATGAAAAACTGTTTTTT
>TRBJ2-7|NA|TRBV29-1|NA
CSGRAQGSYEQYF
TGCAGCGGTAGGGCCCAGGGCTCCTACGAGCAGTACTTC
>TRBJ2-3|TRBD1|TRBV19|NA
CACSWTGQGDTQYF
TGTGCCTGTAGCTGGACAGGGCAGGGAGATACGCAGTATTTT
>TRBJ2-3|NA|TRBV3-1|many
CASSQVSTDTQYF
TGTGCCAGCAGCCAAGTTAGCACAGATACGCAGTATTTT
>TRBJ2-5|NA|TRBV7-2|NA
CASSWGPSDF
TGTGCCAGCAGCTGGGGTCCTAGCGACTTC
>TRBJ1-5|TRBD1|TRBV7-9|NA
CASSGTGGSNQPQHF
TGTGCCAGCAGCGGGACAGGCGGCAGCAATCAGCCCCAGCATTTT
>TRBJ2-5|TRBD2|TRBV6-1|few
CASSERGGRETQYF
TGTGCCAGCAGTGAGCGGGGGGGCCGGGAGACCCAGTACTTC
>TRBJ1-6|NA|TRBV20-1|NA
CSASKESSYNSPLHF
TGCAGTGCTAGCAAGGAGAGCTCCTATAATTCACCCCTCCACTTT
>TRBJ2-5|TRBD2|TRBV7-2|NA
CASSYLASGGQTQYF
TGTGCCAGCAGTTACTTGGCTAGCGGGGGGCAGACCCAGTACTTC
>TRBJ2-2|TRBD2|TRBV7-9|NA
CASSFRLAGGHGGELFF
TGTGCCAGCAGCTTTCGTCTAGCGGGGGGGCACGGCGGGGAGCTGTTTTTT
>TRBJ2-3|TRBD1|TRBV6-5|many
CASIGDRGTDTQYF
TGTGCCAGCATAGGGGACAGGGGCACAGATACGCAGTATTTT
>TRBJ2-3|NA|TRBV9|NA
CASNDGTDTQYF
TGTGCCAGCAACGATGGCACAGATACGCAGTATTTT
>TRBJ2-2|NA|TRBV7-2|NA
CASREGGELFF
TGTGCCAGCCGAGAGGGCGGGGAGCTGTTTTTT
>TRBJ2-7|NA|TRBV19|few
CASRYSGVSSYEQYF
TGTGCCAGTAGATATAGCGGAGTTAGCTCCTACGAGCAGTACTTC
>TRBJ1-5|NA|TRBV19|NA
CASSIPFYQPQHF
TGTGCCAGTAGTATCCCCTTCTATCAGCCCCAGCATTTT
>TRBJ2-5|TRBD1|TRBV12-3/TRBV12-4|NA
CASSYGQGTQYF
TGTGCCAGCAGCTATGGACAGGGGACCCAGTACTTC
>TRBJ1-4|NA|TRBV5-1|once
CASSLAGSGESTTNEKLFF
TGCGCCAGCAGCTTGGCGGGTAGCGGGGAAAGCACAACTAATGAAAAACTGTTTTTT
>TRBJ1-5|TRBD1|TRBV5-8|many
CASSLAGGHQPQHF
TGTGCCAGCAGCTTGGCAGGGGGCCATCAGCCCCAGCATTTT
>TRBJ1-5|NA|TRBV9|many
CASSVDQVQPQHF
TGTGCCAGCAGCGTAGACCAGGTTCAGCCCCAGCATTTT
>TRBJ1-1|NA|TRBV20-1|NA
CSAREGPMNTEAFF
TGCAGTGCTAGAGAGGGGCCGATGAACACTGAAGCTTTCTTT
>TRBJ1-1|NA|TRBV12-3/TRBV12-4|NA
CASTKQGNTEAFF
TGTGCCAGCACCAAGCAAGGGAACACTGAAGCTTTCTTT
>TRBJ1-2|NA|TRBV7-2|NA
CASSLGFIVTDYGYTF
TGTGCCAGCAGCTTAGGTTTTATAGTTACAGACTATGGCTACACCTTC
>TRBJ2-7|TRBD2|TRBV29-1|NA
CSVRLAGGAYEQYF
TGCAGCGTTCGACTAGCGGGAGGCGCCTACGAGCAGTACTTC
>TRBJ1-2|TRBD1|TRBV10-3|NA
CAISVRGLQGGYTF
TGTGCCATCAGTGTTAGGGGGCTCCAGGGGGGCTACACCTTC
>TRBJ2-7|NA|TRBV5-1|many
CASSVAGLHEQYF
TGCGCCAGCAGCGTCGCTGGGCTCCACGAGCAGTACTTC
>TRBJ2-7|TRBD1|TRBV5-1|NA
CASSRDRPDYEQYF
TGCGCCAGCAGCAGGGACAGACCAGACTACGAGCAGTACTTC
>TRBJ2-5|NA|TRBV5-1|NA
CASSLADGETQYF
TGCGCCAGCAGCTTGGCCGACGGGGAGACCCAGTACTTC
>TRBJ2-3|TRBD1|TRBV7-2|many
CASSPRDRRSDTQYF
TGTGCCAGCAGCCCCCGGGACAGGCGGTCAGATACGCAGTATTTT
>TRBJ2-1|TRBD1|TRBV11-2|many
CASSLGTGQVFSNEQFF
TGTGCCAGCAGCTTAGGGACGGGACAGGTCTTTTCCAATGAGCAGTTCTTC
>TRBJ2-7|NA|TRBV7-2|few
CASSLGLMAEQYF
TGTGCCAGCAGCTTAGGACTAATGGCCGAGCAGTACTTC
>TRBJ1-1|NA|TRBV5-1|many
CASSLEWLNTEAFF
TGCGCCAGCAGCCTGGAGTGGCTTAACACTGAAGCTTTCTTT
>TRBJ1-1|TRBD1|TRBV12-3/TRBV12-4|NA
CASSHGQGEAFF
TGTGCCAGCAGCCACGGACAGGGTGAAGCTTTCTTT
>TRBJ1-1|NA|TRBV12-3/TRBV12-4|NA
CASSLAVGGYTEAFF
TGTGCCAGCAGTTTAGCGGTGGGGGGTTACACTGAAGCTTTCTTT
>TRBJ2-3|TRBD2|TRBV5-1|NA
CASSFGTVAGGTDTQYF
TGCGCCAGCAGCTTTGGGACAGTAGCGGGGGGTACGGATACGCAGTATTTT
>TRBJ1-6|TRBD1|TRBV7-3|NA
CASSRGQGLNSPLHF
TGTGCCAGCAGCCGCGGACAGGGGCTTAATTCACCCCTCCACTTT
>TRBJ1-5|TRBD1|TRBV20-1|NA
CSARDRINSNQPQHF
TGCAGTGCACGGGACAGGATTAATAGCAATCAGCCCCAGCATTTT
>TRBJ1-2|TRBD1|TRBV2|NA
CATSDPGQGKDGYTF
TGTGCCACCAGTGACCCTGGACAGGGTAAGGATGGCTACACCTTC
>TRBJ2-6|NA|TRBV20-1|once
CSAPPPCGSSGANVLSF
TGCAGTGCCCCTCCCCCTTGCGGGTCCTCTGGGGCCAACGTCCTGTCTTTC
>TRBJ1-6|TRBD1|TRBV7-9|NA
CASSGGQMNSPLHF
TGTGCCAGCAGCGGGGGACAGATGAATTCACCCCTCCACTTT
>TRBJ2-7|NA|TRBV7-9|NA
CASSLEGGLYF
TGTGCCAGCAGCTTGGAGGGGGGCCTATACTTC
>TRBJ2-7|TRBD2|TRBV20-1|NA
CCARAGGAYEQYF
TGCTGTGCTCGAGCGGGGGGGGCCTACGAGCAGTACTTC
>TRBJ1-1|NA|TRBV6-5|many
CASSYDLNTEAFF
TGTGCCAGCAGTTACGACCTGAACACTGAAGCTTTCTTT
>TRBJ2-7|NA|TRBV2|few
CASSELYEQYF
TGTGCCAGCAGTGAGTTGTACGAGCAGTACTTC
>TRBJ2-5|NA|TRBV7-2|once
CASRLGDQPQYF
TGTGCCAGCAGGTTAGGGGATCAGCCCCAGTACTTC